This TCR beta chain appears in the sequencing data of a study of cytotoxic CD8 clonotypes in ibrutinib-treated CLL. The wider study: Median treatment time before response sampling was eleven to twelve months, range 6 to 36. The average sample held roughly 250,000 productive templates and 91,000 or so productive rearrangements.

Per the germline V gene, CDR1 is SGHVS and CDR2 is FQNEAQ. The CDR3 totals 11 residues. V was cut by 1 base and J by 15 bases, with 10 bases left in between. Profiled with immunoSEQ multiplex PCR; TCRdb holds only in-frame clones, not every one. The sample has about 30,000 clones; roughly 60% are singletons. The clonotype originates from a human donor with chronic lymphocytic leukemia. Sequenced material: PBMCs, taken before ibrutinib treatment. The V gene is TRBV7-8, the J gene TRBJ1-5; tentative D call: TRBD1 (5 bases). The CDR3 DNA reads as TGTGCCAGCAGCTTAGGGGGGGATTTGCATTTT. Translated: CASSLGGDLHF.